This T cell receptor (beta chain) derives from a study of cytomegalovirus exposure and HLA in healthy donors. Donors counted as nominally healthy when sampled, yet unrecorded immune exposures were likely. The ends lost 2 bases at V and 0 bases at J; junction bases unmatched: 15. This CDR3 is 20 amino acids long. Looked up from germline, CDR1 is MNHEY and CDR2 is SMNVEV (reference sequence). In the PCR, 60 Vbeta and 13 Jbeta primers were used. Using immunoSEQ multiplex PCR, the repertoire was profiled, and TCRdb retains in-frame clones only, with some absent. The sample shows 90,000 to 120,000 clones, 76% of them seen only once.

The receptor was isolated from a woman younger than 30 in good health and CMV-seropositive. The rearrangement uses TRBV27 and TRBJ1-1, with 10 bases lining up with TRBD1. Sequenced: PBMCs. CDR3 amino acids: CASSLSPPLGTGALNTEAFF. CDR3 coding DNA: TGTGCCAGCAGTTTAAGCCCCCCCCTCGGGACAGGGGCCCTGAACACTGAAGCTTTCTTT.